Listed below are T cell receptor beta chains from one sample, sequenced in a study of blood T cells in healthy people across ages. TCRdb independently ran MiXCR on the 5' RACE reads; one entry per CDR3 protein. Of about 970,000 distinct CDR3 sequences detected, 51% appear once; the ten largest clones hold over 20%. Sequenced sample: blood. These receptor sequences come from a woman between 55 and 75 years old in good health. CDR3s include the opening cysteine and the closing phenylalanine or tryptophan. The D gene is left open where the match is weak. Size is stated for part of the rows, as once, few or many counts, or as a class when the clone is expanded.

NA	TRBV6-2/TRBV6-3	TRBD1	TRBJ2-7	TGTGCCAGCAGTTACCTGACCGGACAGGGTAGCGACGAGCAGTACTTC	CASSYLTGQGSDEQYF
NA	TRBV18	NA	TRBJ2-1	TGTGCCAGCTCAACCTCTCCAGGGGCCTACAATGAGCAGTTCTTC	CASSTSPGAYNEQFF
NA	TRBV7-3	NA	TRBJ2-5	TGTGCCAGCAGCCAGGGGAGCCTACCCCAGGAGACCCAGTACTTC	CASSQGSLPQETQYF
NA	TRBV4-1	NA	TRBJ2-7	TGCGCCAGCAGCCAATTGGGGGCGCGTCACGAGCAGTACTTC	CASSQLGARHEQYF
NA	TRBV28	NA	TRBJ1-6	TGTACCAGCACGACGACAAGGGTCGGTCTCCATTCACCCCTCCACTTT	CTSTTTRVGLHSPLHF
NA	TRBV29-1	NA	TRBJ2-1	TGCAGCGTGGGACGGGGGGCGGCTACCTACAATGAGCAGTTCTTC	CSVGRGAATYNEQFF
few	TRBV6-5	TRBD2	TRBJ2-3	TGTGCCAGCTCGCGGGATAAGAACAAAGGACTAGCGGATACGCAGTATTTT	CASSRDKNKGLADTQYF
NA	TRBV28	NA	TRBJ2-7	TGTGCCAGCAGTGTGGTTTGGACTCTCGGCGAGCAGTACTTC	CASSVVWTLGEQYF
few	TRBV20-1	TRBD2	TRBJ2-7	TGCAGTGCTAGGGGACTAGCGGGAGGACATCCCTACGAGCAGTACTTC	CSARGLAGGHPYEQYF
NA	TRBV21-1	NA	TRBJ1-6	TGTGCCAGCAGCGGCGGTTTTGATTCACCCCTCCACTTT	CASSGGFDSPLHF
NA	TRBV18	TRBD2	TRBJ2-7	TGTGCCAGCTCACCACCCGCGGGAGTACCGACCTACGAGCAGTACTTC	CASSPPAGVPTYEQYF
once	TRBV27	TRBD1	TRBJ2-2	TGTGCCAGCAGTACTCCCGGGACAGGGGAGACCGGGGAGCTGTTTTTT	CASSTPGTGETGELFF
NA	TRBV7-9	TRBD2	TRBJ2-7	TGTGCCAGCAGCTTCTTCGGGACTAGCGGCTCCTACGAGCAGTACTTC	CASSFFGTSGSYEQYF
NA	TRBV2	TRBD2	TRBJ2-7	TGTGCCAGCAGTGGAACTAGCGGGACGGCTACGGGGCAGTACTTC	CASSGTSGTATGQYF
NA	TRBV2	NA	TRBJ2-4	TGTGCCAGCAGCGAAGGATGGGCCAAAAACATTCAGTACTTC	CASSEGWAKNIQYF
many	TRBV4-3	NA	TRBJ2-7	TGCGCCAGCAGCCAAGGGACAGAGACCTACGAGCAGTACTTC	CASSQGTETYEQYF
few	TRBV7-2	NA	TRBJ2-5	TGTGCCAGCAGCCGGCGCCCGGAAGAGCAGTACTTC	CASSRRPEEQYF
few	TRBV6-5	TRBD1	TRBJ2-7	TGTGCCAGCAGTATAGACAGGGGGCATTCCTACGAGCAGTACTTC	CASSIDRGHSYEQYF
NA	TRBV6-6	NA	TRBJ2-7	TGTGCCAGCAGTTATTCGGCAGGGTGGGGGTACGAGCAGTACTTC	CASSYSAGWGYEQYF
few	TRBV5-6	NA	TRBJ2-5	TGTGCCAGCAGCCCAGGAAGGAGAGAGACCCAGTACTTC	CASSPGRRETQYF
NA	TRBV6-1	NA	TRBJ2-3	TGTGCCAGCAGCCCCCTACGTCTCACAGATACGCAGTATTTT	CASSPLRLTDTQYF
NA	TRBV20-1	TRBD1	TRBJ1-2	TGCAGTGCTACTTCCGGACAGGGCAGTGGCTACACCTTC	CSATSGQGSGYTF
NA	TRBV10-3	TRBD2	TRBJ2-7	TGTGCCATCAGTGACCGTTCAGCGGGAGGCGAGCAGTACTTC	CAISDRSAGGEQYF
NA	TRBV18	NA	TRBJ1-4	TGTGCCAGCTCCCGACAGGAACGGAATGAAAAACTGTTTTTT	CASSRQERNEKLFF
NA	TRBV7-2	NA	TRBJ1-5	TGTGCCAGCAGCTTGGGGAGTAGGGGACAGCCCCAGCATTTT	CASSLGSRGQPQHF
few	TRBV12-3/TRBV12-4	TRBD1	TRBJ2-5	TGTGCCAGCAGATCAACAGGGGCCCAAGAGACCCAGTACTTC	CASRSTGAQETQYF
NA	TRBV10-3	NA	TRBJ2-1	TGTGCCATCAGTGAGTCCCCCGTGCCCTCGGTAGAGCAGTTCTTC	CAISESPVPSVEQFF
NA	TRBV7-9	NA	TRBJ2-7	TGTGCCAGCAGCCTCTCACGAGGACCCTCCTACAATGAGCAGTACTTC	CASSLSRGPSYNEQYF
few	TRBV29-1	TRBD2	TRBJ2-2	TGCAGCGTTGAAGATCATAAAGCGGGAGGGCCCCGGGAGCTGTTTTTT	CSVEDHKAGGPRELFF
few	TRBV9	TRBD1	TRBJ2-7	TGTGCCAGCAGCGCCCGGGACAGGGAGTCCTACGAGCAGTACTTC	CASSARDRESYEQYF
NA	TRBV12-3/TRBV12-4	NA	TRBJ2-3	TGTGCCAGCAGTCCTCCCATGGTAGTTATGAGCACAGATACGCAGTATTTT	CASSPPMVVMSTDTQYF
few	TRBV20-1	NA	TRBJ2-7	TGCAGTGCCACCACCGCCGGCATCTCCTACGAGCAGTACTTC	CSATTAGISYEQYF
NA	TRBV12-3/TRBV12-4	TRBD2	TRBJ2-1	TGTGCCAGCAGTCCCTGGGCGGCGGGGGGCAAAGAGCAGTTCTTC	CASSPWAAGGKEQFF
few	TRBV12-3/TRBV12-4	NA	TRBJ2-5	TGTGCCAGCAGTTCCGTGTATCAAGAGACCCAGTACTTC	CASSSVYQETQYF
NA	TRBV28	TRBD1	TRBJ2-7	TGTGTCATAAGGACAGGCTCCTACGAGCAGTACTTC	CVIRTGSYEQYF
few	TRBV20-1	NA	TRBJ2-7	TGCAGTGCTAGAAAACAGGGTGCCCCCTACGAGCAGTATTTC	CSARKQGAPYEQYF
NA	TRBV20-1	NA	TRBJ1-5	TGCAGTGTGGCTAGACGTGGGTCCCTTGCGGATCAGCCCCAGCATTTT	CSVARRGSLADQPQHF